The present T cell receptor beta chain was sequenced within a study of cytomegalovirus exposure and HLA in healthy donors (dated by TCRdb to the late 2010s). General notes on the study: An earlier analysis of roughly 500 of the donors reported about 260 Gb of sequence data and about 120 million unique TCR beta sequences obtained from approximately 180 million T cells. An early release that covered about 600 HLA-typed donors contained about 290 gigabases of sequencing data and 85 million to 100 million unique TCR sequences. Of the 398 genotyped donors, about 84% fell in the genetic ancestry cluster associated with self-reported Caucasian donors. The study aimed to test whether cataloging public T cell receptors could reveal signatures of past pathogen exposure. The study used immunosequencing to profile the T cell repertoires of more than 650 subjects and linked those repertoires to cytomegalovirus serostatus. In addition to the first cohort of approximately 670 subjects, a separate validation cohort of about 120 different subjects was used. To predict cytomegalovirus infection status, the study combined high-throughput TCR immunosequencing, statistical association of individual TCRs with disease status, and machine learning. A later analysis re-analyzed previously published TCR beta repertoires from approximately 700 donors and added high-resolution HLA genotyping to study TCR occurrence patterns. The later analysis used no new phenotypic data to find candidate immune exposures, relying instead on TCR beta sequences and their occurrence across donors. In an earlier analysis of roughly 600 of the donors, high-throughput TCR beta sequencing was used to judge whether each TCR beta V gene segment behaved as functional or pseudogenic. Donor age, sex, ethnicity and CMV serostatus were compiled together with the repertoire data. A later genetic analysis took genome-wide SNP genotypes for about 55% of the 666 donors and used that subset as a discovery cohort. All discovery cohort repertoires had been generated on a single sequencing platform. HLA typing covered class I and class II loci at four-digit resolution. The number of donors typed differed by locus, with 629-630 for A, B, C, DRB1 and DQB1, 522 for DQA1, about 610 for DPA1, and approximately 470 for DPB1. Four to six DR-DQ haplotypes were handled as single units for association and clustering, since linkage in the cohort was strong. Across about 370 genotyped donors of the cohort, an average of roughly 250,000 unique TCR beta nucleotide sequences per donor were sequenced, and roughly 17% of those sequences were non-productive.

Turning to this clone: Its antigen is still unknown.

The cohort was made up of around 720 healthy bone marrow donors. At the time of sampling, all cohort members were nominally healthy, though unrecorded immune exposures were likely present. The donor tested CMV seropositive and was one of the 289 seropositive cohort members. Each donor provided a peripheral blood sample, and peripheral blood mononuclear cells were used for TCR beta sequencing. The Qiagen DNeasy Blood Extraction Kit was used to extract genomic DNA from the blood cell samples. The method behind the library was the immunoSEQ multiplex PCR assay. For the multiplex PCR, a mixture combining 60 forward primers for TCR Vbeta segments and 13 reverse primers for TCR Jbeta segments was used. The CDR3 region of rearranged TCR beta genes was amplified from genomic DNA by a multiplex PCR assay. The Illumina HiSeq System was used to sequence the amplified TCR beta libraries as 87-base-pair reads. The authors' analysis ran thus. A later analysis tallied around 87 million unique TCR beta chains across the 666 repertoires, and approximately 11 million of those chains were shared by two or more donors. Raw reads were error-corrected and collapsed into unique sequences with a nearest-neighbor algorithm that merged closely related sequences to remove PCR and sequencing errors. V, D and J gene segments were assigned by aligning CDR3 sequences to IMGT reference sequences. Each retained sequence needed at least a six-nucleotide match to both a V gene segment and a J gene segment. Rearrangements were classified as productive when the CDR3 lacked stop codons and remained in frame with V and J, and all other rearrangements were classified as non-productive. CDR3 was defined by IMGT convention, running from the second conserved V-encoded cysteine to the conserved J-encoded phenylalanine. The earlier analysis of approximately 590 of the donors excluded any sequence lacking an unambiguous match to a single V gene segment. In an earlier analysis of approximately 500 of the donors, a V segment was called functional when productive rearrangements were above 56.7%, and segregating when the standard deviation between donors exceeded 5%. A statistical classification framework was built to diagnose cytomegalovirus status from the catalog of TCR beta chain sequences. V and J gene assignment, in a later analysis, came from comparing TCR nucleotide sequences with IMGT/GENE-DB human TR gene sequences. In a later analysis, CDR3 sequences and most-parsimonious VDJ recombination scenarios were assigned using the TCRdist pipeline. In a later analysis, each TCR beta chain was defined by its CDR3 amino acid sequence together with its V-gene family, and reads lacking a unique V-gene family were excluded. To address suspected cross-contamination and a sequencing artifact, a later analysis removed a few hundred highly shared, low-generation-probability nucleotide sequences. In a later analysis, a clonal expansion index was calculated for each public chain from normalized within-repertoire ranks of inferred template counts. In a later analysis, generation probabilities were computed using a VDJ recombination model fitted to out-of-frame rearrangements, and the results were checked against IGoR. In a later analysis, hypergeometric tests were used to score TCR-TCR, TCR-HLA and TCR-CMV co-occurrence, with a repertoire-size bias correction applied to TCR pairs. To estimate false discovery rates, a later analysis permuted the HLA or CMV assignments 20 times. In a later analysis, co-occurring TCRs were grouped using DBSCAN, with TCRdist sequence similarity added in when clustering inside HLA-allele-positive subsets. Co-occurrence clustering excluded repertoires with fewer than 30,000 or more than 120,000 public chains, plus five with anomalous nucleotide sharing. TCRdb's version of the immuneACCESS table is confined to in-frame rearrangements and falls short of the full clone set. An unresolved V gene accounts for under half of the shortfall where checked; the remainder is of unknown origin. V, J and clone size are those of that table, while D and trimming were read from the DNA. This sample's table has entries for roughly 33,000 clones. The biggest ten clones account for 3.4% of the sample.

The germline V gene sets CDR1 to SGHVS and CDR2 to FNYEAQ. The V and J ends are trimmed by 1 base and 3 bases, leaving 9 bases between them. The CDR3 measures 14 amino acids from cysteine to phenylalanine. Only the CDR3 portion is preserved as DNA: 42 bases, with reading frame beginning at the first base. General study outcomes and caveats: Most CMV-associated TCR beta chains appeared to be HLA-restricted in a later analysis, and the HLA associations seemed to be driven largely by CMV exposure. The classifier was reported to diagnose cytomegalovirus status with high specificity and sensitivity in both the original and validation cohorts. Only TCR beta chains were sequenced in this cohort, and the absence of alpha or paired-chain data limited detectable features. In a later analysis, some 17,000 TCR beta sequences were associated with specific HLA alleles at a false discovery rate of 0.05. Some IMGT-functional V segments, including TRBV6-2 and TRBV6-3, could not be told apart with the 87-base-pair reads, so those segments were excluded. Most TCR sequences were seen in very few donors, while some public TCRs were found in many individuals. When HLA alleles, especially DR and DQ, strongly co-occurred, attributing TCR associations to individual alleles was difficult. In a later analysis, several top co-occurrence clusters were reported to appear linked to parvovirus B19, influenza, CMV and Epstein-Barr virus. Approximately 18 rarely observed V segments, including chromosome 9 orphons, were excluded from the earlier analysis of a few hundred of the donors because counts were too low. Because HLA typing was unavailable for some donors at each locus, only the typed subset was used in association tests. It was suggested by the authors that the approach could potentially be generalized to other disease states and immunological phenotypes. CMV serostatus was the only immune exposure information available for the cohort. An association between a missense DCLRE1C variant and V-gene and J-gene trimming of TCR beta chains was found in a later genetic analysis and replicated in an independent cohort. Correlated functional status among segregating V segments might reflect linkage disequilibrium, but an unknown experimental factor could not be ruled out. A further reported finding was that TCR beta sequences accurately predicted the HLA-A and HLA-B alleles for most subjects in the first cohort. Presence/absence analyses assumed roughly uniform sequencing depth across donors, an assumption that may not hold. According to a later genetic analysis, donors in an Asian-associated ancestry cluster had fewer N-insertions in productive TCRs than the roughly 670-donor mean. Three of the identified cytomegalovirus-associated TCR beta chains were confirmed in vitro to be specific for cytomegalovirus antigens. In a later analysis, the rate of TCR association differed among HLA loci, with DRB1 alleles having the most associated TCRs and HLA-C alleles having the fewest. An earlier analysis of around 500 of the donors showed that most TCR beta V segments appeared in productive rearrangements either about 87% or about 30% of the time, which broadly matched IMGT annotations. A later analysis found that HLA-associated TCR beta chains were more clonally expanded and had lower generation probabilities than equally common non-associated chains. A cluster of highly shared sequence variants was judged likely to represent a technical artifact of the sequencing pipeline. The study gave a list of some 150 TCR beta chains associated with cytomegalovirus.

Rearrangement joined TRBV7-6 to TRBJ1-1; no D gene can be assigned with confidence. Material: PBMCs. The clonotype originates from a woman in her forties in good health and CMV-seropositive. The CDR3 region: CASSLGREYTEAFF. The nucleotides read TGTGCCAGCAGCTTAGGACGGGAATACACTGAAGCTTTCTTT. Extended through the reference TRBV7-6 and TRBJ1-1 proteins, this CDR3 yields the full variable domain: GAGVSQSPRYKVTKRGQDVALRCDPISGHVSLYWYRQALGQGPEFLTYFNYEAQQDKSGLPNDRFSAERPEGSISTLTIQRTEQRDSAMYRCASSLGREYTEAFFGQGTRLTVV.